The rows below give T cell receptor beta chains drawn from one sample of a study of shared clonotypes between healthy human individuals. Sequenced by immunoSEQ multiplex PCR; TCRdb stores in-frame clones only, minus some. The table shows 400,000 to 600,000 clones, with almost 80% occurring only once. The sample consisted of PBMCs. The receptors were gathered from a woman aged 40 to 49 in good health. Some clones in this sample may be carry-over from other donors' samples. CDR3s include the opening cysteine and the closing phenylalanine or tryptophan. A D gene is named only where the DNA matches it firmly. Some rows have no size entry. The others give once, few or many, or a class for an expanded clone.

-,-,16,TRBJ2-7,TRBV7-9,CASSPEGGVRSYEQYF,TGTGCCAGCAGCCCAGAAGGGGGAGTCAGGTCCTACGAGCAGTACTTC
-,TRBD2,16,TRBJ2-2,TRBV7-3,CASSSHSGRAGGELFF,TGTGCCAGCAGCTCCCATAGCGGGAGGGCCGGCGGGGAGCTGTTTTTT
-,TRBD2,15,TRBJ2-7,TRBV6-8,CASSLAGEDLYEQYF,TGTGCCAGCAGCCTAGCGGGAGAGGATCTGTACGAGCAGTACTTC
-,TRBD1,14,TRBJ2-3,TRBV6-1,CASSATGVRITQYF,TGTGCCAGCAGTGCTACAGGGGTGAGGATCACGCAGTATTTT
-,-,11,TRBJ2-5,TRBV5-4,CASSLEETQYF,TGTGCCAGCAGCTTAGAAGAGACCCAGTACTTC
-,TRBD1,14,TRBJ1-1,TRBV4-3,CASSQTTGVTEAFF,TGCGCCAGCAGCCAAACAACAGGGGTTACTGAAGCTTTCTTT
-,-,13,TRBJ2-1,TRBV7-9,CASSQTRDYEQFF,TGTGCCAGCAGTCAAACCAGGGACTATGAGCAGTTCTTC
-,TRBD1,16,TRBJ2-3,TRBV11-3,CASSLGDRGLTDTQYF,TGTGCCAGCAGCCTTGGGGACAGGGGGCTAACAGATACGCAGTATTTT
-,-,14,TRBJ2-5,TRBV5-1,CASSLFPRQETQYF,TGCGCCAGCAGCTTGTTCCCTAGGCAAGAGACCCAGTACTTC
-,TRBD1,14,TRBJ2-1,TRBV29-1,CSVQDRGSYNEQFF,TGCAGCGTTCAGGACAGGGGCTCCTACAATGAGCAGTTCTTC
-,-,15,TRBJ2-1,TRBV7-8,CASSLERRANNEQFF,TGTGCCAGCAGCTTAGAGCGACGAGCGAACAATGAGCAGTTCTTC
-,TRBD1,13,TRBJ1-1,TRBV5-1,CASNLGQGGEAFF,TGCGCCAGCAACCTGGGGCAGGGGGGTGAAGCTTTCTTT
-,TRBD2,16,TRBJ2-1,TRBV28,CASSLPGTSGSFEQFF,TGTGCCAGCAGTTTGCCCGGGACTAGCGGGAGTTTTGAGCAGTTCTTC
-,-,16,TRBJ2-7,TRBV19,CASSMDRGGTDYEQYF,TGTGCCAGTAGTATGGATCGAGGGGGGACAGACTACGAGCAGTACTTC
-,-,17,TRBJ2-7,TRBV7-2,CASSSGAGTPSSYEQYF,TGTGCCAGCAGCTCGGGAGCCGGGACTCCAAGCTCCTACGAGCAGTACTTC
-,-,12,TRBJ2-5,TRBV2,CASSAVQETQYF,TGTGCCAGCAGTGCTGTACAAGAGACCCAGTACTTC
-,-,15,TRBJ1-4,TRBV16,CASSQSRGTNEKLFF,TGTGCCAGCAGCCAATCGAGGGGGACGAATGAAAAACTGTTTTTT
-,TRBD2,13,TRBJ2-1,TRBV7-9,CASSLAGADEQFF,TGTGCCAGCAGCCTAGCGGGAGCGGATGAGCAGTTCTTC
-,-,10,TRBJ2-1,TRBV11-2,CASATGEQFF,TGTGCCAGCGCAACGGGGGAGCAGTTCTTC
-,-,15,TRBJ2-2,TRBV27,CASSTRDSGTGELFF,TGTGCCAGCAGTACCCGGGACTCGGGCACCGGGGAGCTGTTTTTT
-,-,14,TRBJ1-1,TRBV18,CASSPPGFPGEAFF,TGTGCCAGCTCACCACCGGGTTTTCCTGGTGAAGCTTTCTTT
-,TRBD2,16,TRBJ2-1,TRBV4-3,CASSQGTTSSYNEQFF,TGCGCCAGCAGCCAGGGGACTACAAGCTCCTACAATGAGCAGTTCTTC
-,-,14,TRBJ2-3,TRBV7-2,CASSLAPNTDTQYF,TGTGCCAGCAGCTTAGCGCCCAACACAGATACGCAGTATTTT
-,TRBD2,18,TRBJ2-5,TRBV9,CASSVGSSGRSGAETQYF,TGTGCCAGCAGCGTAGGGTCTAGCGGGAGGAGTGGGGCGGAGACCCAGTACTTC
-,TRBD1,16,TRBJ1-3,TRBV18,CASSPALGQGGNTIYF,TGTGCCAGCTCACCTGCCCTTGGACAGGGAGGAAACACCATATATTTT
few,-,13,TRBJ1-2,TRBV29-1,CSGLTGINYGYTF,TGCAGCGGTCTAACAGGGATTAACTATGGCTACACCTTC
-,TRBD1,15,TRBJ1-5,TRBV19,CASSITGGMYQPQHF,TGTGCCAGTAGTATAACAGGGGGGATGTATCAGCCCCAGCATTTT
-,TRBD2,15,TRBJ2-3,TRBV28,CASTVLAGERDTQYF,TGTGCCAGCACGGTTCTAGCGGGAGAAAGGGATACGCAGTATTTT
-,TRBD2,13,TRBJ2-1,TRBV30,CAWSASGRAEQFF,TGTGCCTGGAGTGCAAGCGGGAGGGCTGAGCAGTTCTTC
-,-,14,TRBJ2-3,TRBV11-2,CASSLAASTDTQYF,TGTGCCAGCAGCTTAGCCGCTAGCACAGATACGCAGTATTTT
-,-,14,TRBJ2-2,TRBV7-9,CASSFSRNTGELFF,TGTGCCAGCAGCTTCAGCAGGAACACCGGGGAGCTGTTTTTT
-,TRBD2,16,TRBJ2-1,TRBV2,CASRSRGGSPYNEQFF,TGTGCCAGCAGGTCCCGGGGGGGGTCCCCTTACAATGAGCAGTTCTTC
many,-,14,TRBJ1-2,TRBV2,CASSEGWQGYGYTF,TGTGCCAGCAGTGAAGGATGGCAGGGCTATGGCTACACCTTC
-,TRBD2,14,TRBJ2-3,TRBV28,CASSWAGVTDTQYF,TGTGCCAGCAGTTGGGCGGGAGTAACAGATACGCAGTATTTT
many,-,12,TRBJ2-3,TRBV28,CASRAGVDTQYF,TGTGCCAGCAGAGCAGGGGTGGACACGCAGTATTTT
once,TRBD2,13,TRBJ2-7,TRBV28,CASSDSGVYEQYF,TGTGCCAGCAGTGATAGCGGGGTGTACGAGCAGTACTTC
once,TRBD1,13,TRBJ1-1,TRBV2,CASTTGVFTEAFF,TGTGCCAGCACCACAGGGGTGTTCACTGAAGCTTTCTTT
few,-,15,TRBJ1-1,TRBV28,CASSGRGNTNTEAFF,TGTGCCAGCAGTGGACGCGGGAATACGAACACTGAAGCTTTCTTT
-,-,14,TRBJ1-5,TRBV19,CASSIGDPPRPQHF,TGTGCCAGTAGTATAGGGGACCCCCCAAGGCCCCAGCATTTT
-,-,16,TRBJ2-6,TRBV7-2,CASSFMSGAGANVLTF,TGTGCCAGCAGCTTTATGTCAGGCGCTGGGGCCAACGTCCTGACTTTC
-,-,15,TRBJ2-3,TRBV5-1,CASSLAGGSTDTQYF,TGCGCCAGCAGCTTGGCGGGCGGGAGCACAGATACGCAGTATTTT
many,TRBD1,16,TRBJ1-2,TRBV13,CASSSEPGQGRYGYTF,TGTGCCAGCAGCTCGGAACCCGGACAGGGGAGGTATGGCTACACCTTC
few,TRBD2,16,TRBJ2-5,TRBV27,CASSLSGTSGSETQYF,TGTGCCAGCAGTTTATCGGGGACTAGCGGGAGTGAGACCCAGTACTTC
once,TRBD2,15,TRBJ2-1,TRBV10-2,CASSKTAGEGNEQFF,TGCGCCAGCAGCAAAACAGCGGGAGAGGGCAATGAGCAGTTCTTC
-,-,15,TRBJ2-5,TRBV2,CASSLEGGSQETQYF,TGTGCCAGCAGCCTAGAGGGGGGGTCCCAAGAGACCCAGTACTTC
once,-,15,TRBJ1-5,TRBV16,CASSQAGDTYQPQHF,TGTGCCAGCAGCCAAGCCGGGGACACTTATCAGCCCCAGCATTTT
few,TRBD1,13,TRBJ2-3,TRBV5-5,CGRDRTLTDTQYF,TGTGGTCGGGACAGGACCCTCACAGATACGCAGTATTTT
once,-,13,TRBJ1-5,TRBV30,CAWSVPGNQPQHF,TGTGCCTGGAGTGTACCAGGAAATCAGCCCCAGCATTTT
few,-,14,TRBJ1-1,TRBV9,CASSPGSKNTEAFF,TGTGCCAGCAGCCCGGGGAGCAAGAACACTGAAGCTTTCTTT
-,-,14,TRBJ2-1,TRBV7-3,CASSPSSGTREQFF,TGTGCCAGCAGCCCGAGCTCCGGGACGCGGGAGCAGTTCTTC
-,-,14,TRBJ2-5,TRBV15,CATSSGLSGETQYF,TGTGCCACCAGCAGTGGCCTAAGCGGGGAGACCCAGTACTTC
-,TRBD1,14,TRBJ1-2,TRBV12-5,CASGLDWTGLGYTF,TGTGCTAGTGGTTTGGACTGGACAGGGTTGGGCTACACCTTC
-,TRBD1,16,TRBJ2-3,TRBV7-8,CASSQPGQGDTDTQYF,TGTGCCAGCAGCCAACCGGGACAGGGGGACACAGATACGCAGTATTTT
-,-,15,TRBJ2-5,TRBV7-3,CASSLMGGSQETQYF,TGTGCCAGCAGCTTAATGGGCGGGTCGCAAGAGACCCAGTACTTC
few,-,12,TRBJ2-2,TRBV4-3,CASRSPTGELFF,TGCGCCAGCAGGAGTCCCACCGGGGAGCTGTTTTTT
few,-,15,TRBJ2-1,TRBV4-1,CASSQDYGMYNEQFF,TGCGCCAGCAGCCAAGATTACGGGATGTACAATGAGCAGTTCTTC
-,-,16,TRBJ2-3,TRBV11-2,CASSSRRRYLPDTQYF,TGTGCCAGCAGCTCACGGCGGCGTTATTTGCCAGATACGCAGTATTTT
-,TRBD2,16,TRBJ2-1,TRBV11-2,CASRPPHSGRYNEQFF,TGTGCCAGCAGACCACCTCATAGCGGGAGATACAATGAGCAGTTCTTC
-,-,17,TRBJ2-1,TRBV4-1,CASSLRLDRSSYNEQFF,TGCGCCAGCAGCCTAAGACTAGACCGGAGCTCCTACAATGAGCAGTTCTTC
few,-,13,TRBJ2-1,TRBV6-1,CASSGRDGNEQFF,TGTGCCAGCAGTGGCCGGGACGGCAATGAGCAGTTCTTC